The 30 T cell receptor beta chains in this list originate from one sample, sequenced in a study of shared clonotypes between healthy human individuals. Data came from immunoSEQ multiplex PCR; TCRdb stores just in-frame clones and leaves some out. The top ten clones hold about 0.42% of a sample with over 1.5 million clones, nearly 99% of them seen once. The source material was naive CD4+ T cells sorted from blood. The subset: CD45RA+ positively selected. The receptors were sampled from a man younger than 40 in good health.

Points on this clone: Distinct nucleotide sequences in the sample also encode this CDR3. V usage is TRBV5-1 and J usage is TRBJ2-5; D remains ambiguous. V was clipped by 0 bases and J by 5 bases, with 5 bases between them. Germline assignment: CDR1 SGHRS and CDR2 YFSETQ. This CDR3 contains 12 residues. This CDR3 reads CASSLGRETQYF. DNA for the CDR3: TGCGCCAGCAGCTTGGGTCGCGAGACCCAGTACTTC. Combining the CDR3 with reference TRBV5-1 and TRBJ2-5 gives the whole variable domain KAGVTQTPRYLIKTRGQQVTLSCSPISGHRSVSWYQQTPGQGLQFLFEYFSETQRNKGNFPGRFSGRQFSNSRSEMNVSTLELGDSALYLCASSLGRETQYFGPGTRLLVL.

The rearrangement uses TRBV2 and TRBJ2-7; D call uncertain. Trimming pared 7 bases from V and 3 bases from J, leaving 13 bases between. The CDR3 is 13 amino acids. Germline CDR1 reads SNHLY; CDR2 reads FYNNEI. The CDR3 sequence: CASTPTLDYEQYF. The DNA of the CDR3 is TGTGCCAGCACCCCGACCCTAGACTACGAGCAGTACTTC.

V and J are TRBV27 and TRBJ1-2, with D perhaps TRBD1 (5 bases). Germline V lookup: CDR1 MNHEY, CDR2 SMNVEV (reference sequence). V lost 5 bases and J lost 5, with 12 bases in between. CDR3 length: 13 amino acids. The CDR3 is CASSISRGYGYTF. CDR3 sequence (DNA): TGTGCCAGCAGTATTTCCCGGGGGTATGGCTACACCTTC.

This clone came up once. The chain combines TRBV7-9 with TRBJ2-7, with TRBD1 identical over 9 bases. The CDR3 totals 15 residues. CDR1 SEHNR and CDR2 FQNEAQ come from the germline V gene (reference sequence). V lost 6 bases, J lost 11 bases, and 17 bases stayed unmatched. The CDR3 protein is CASSDPGQGSLFEYF. As DNA, the CDR3 is TGTGCCAGCAGTGATCCGGGACAGGGATCCCTATTTGAGTACTTC.

The chain combines TRBV30 with TRBJ1-5; no clear D gene. CDR3 length equals 15 residues. V lost 2 bases and J 0 bases, leaving 11 bases between the germline ends. Looked up from germline, CDR1 is GTSNPN and CDR2 is SVGIG (reference sequence). This chain's CDR3 is CAWSPPRGSNQPQHF. CDR3 DNA: TGTGCCTGGAGTCCCCCCCGTGGTAGCAATCAGCCCCAGCATTTT. Using reference TRBV30 and TRBJ1-5 for the parts outside the CDR3, the full variable domain is SQTIHQWPATLVQPVGSPLSLECTVEGTSNPNLYWYRQAAGRGLQLLFYSVGIGQISSEVPQNLSASRPQDRQFILSSKKLLLSDSGFYLCAWSPPRGSNQPQHFGDGTRLSIL.

This chain joins TRBV18 and TRBJ1-5; the D gene is possibly TRBD1 (5 bases). The CDR3 loop spans 14 amino acids. The germline V gene encodes CDR1 KGHSH and CDR2 LQKENI. Trimming took 4 bases from V and 5 from J, leaving 12 bases between them. The CDR3 loop is CASSLGVDDQPQHF. In DNA, the CDR3 is TGTGCCAGCTCACTAGGGGTCGACGATCAGCCCCAGCATTTT.

This chain links TRBV25-1 with TRBJ2-7; D is undetermined. V lost 5 bases, J lost 3 bases, and 14 bases lay in between. Germline lookup yields CDR1 MGHDK and CDR2 SYGVNS. The CDR3 is 14 amino acids. In DNA form, the CDR3 reads TGTGCCAGCAGTCCTCAAGGGCCGCTCTACGAGCAGTACTTC. Translating it yields CASSPQGPLYEQYF.

The chain has TRBV6-5 and TRBJ2-3; the D is unclear. V gave up 2 bases and J gave up 4 bases, with 10 bases separating them. The germline CDR1 and CDR2 sequences are MNHEY and SVGAGI. This CDR3 spans 14 amino acids. Here the CDR3 DNA reads TGTGCCAGCAGTTACACAGCGATGGCAGATACGCAGTATTTT. Translated: CASSYTAMADTQYF.

The chain has TRBV6-1 and TRBJ2-1; perhaps TRBD1 as D (5 bases). The CDR3 runs to 13 residues. V was clipped by 8 bases and J by 5 bases, with 13 bases between them. Germline assignment: CDR1 MNHNS and CDR2 SASEGT. The CDR3 DNA is TGTGCCAGCGGGGCAGGCAGAGACAATGAGCAGTTCTTC. Protein: CASGAGRDNEQFF.

J is TRBJ2-1 and V is TRBV11-2; 8 nucleotides agree with TRBD1. The germline CDR1 and CDR2 sequences are SGHAT and FQNNGV. The trim removed 5 bases at V and 0 bases at J, leaving 3 bases unmatched. CDR3 length equals 15 residues. The CDR3 loop is CASSPQGASYNEQFF. The CDR3 DNA sequence: TGTGCCAGCAGCCCCCAGGGGGCCTCCTACAATGAGCAGTTCTTC.

With regard to this clone: The same CDR3 can be traced to other DNA sequences in this sample. This rearrangement joins TRBV29-1 to TRBJ2-3, with D possibly matching TRBD2 (6 bases). Germline loops: CDR1 SQVTM, CDR2 ANQGSEA. The CDR3 runs to 12 residues. V lost 7 bases, J lost 0 bases, and 8 bases lay in between. The CDR3 here is CSAGVSTDTQYF. The CDR3, as DNA: TGCAGCGCGGGAGTAAGCACAGATACGCAGTATTTT.

The chain combines TRBV7-6 with TRBJ1-2; TRBD1 aligns across 7 bases. After removal of 5 bases from V and 1 base from J, the junction contained 10 bases not matched to a gene. The CDR3 is 16 residues long. Germline assignment: CDR1 SGHVS and CDR2 FNYEAQ. CDR3 in amino acids: CASSPSTGQFNYGYTF. CDR3 DNA sequence: TGTGCCAGCAGCCCTTCGACGGGACAGTTTAACTATGGCTACACCTTC.

The genes are TRBV28 and TRBJ2-5, with D perhaps given as TRBD1 or TRBD2 (7 bases each). V dropped 7 bases and J dropped 9 bases, with 18 bases sitting between them. The CDR3 has 13 amino acids. The germline gives CDR1 MDHEN, CDR2 SYDVKM. For the CDR3, the DNA is TGTGCCAGCATCAAAGCAGGGGGGAGGGCCCAGTACTTC. Amino acids: CASIKAGGRAQYF.

In DNA form, the CDR3 reads TGTGCCAGCAGTTACAGGGCCGTAATATTGAACACTGAAGCTTTCTTT. Translated: CASSYRAVILNTEAFF. The rearrangement uses TRBV6-6 and TRBJ1-1; D gene unclear. The CDR3 consists of 16 residues. Germline lookup yields CDR1 MNHNY and CDR2 SVGAGI (reference sequence). The V gene lost 2 bases and the J gene lost 0 bases, with 13 bases spanning the gap.

J is TRBJ1-4 and V is TRBV7-9; maybe TRBD1 (6 bases). V was clipped by 1 base and J by 3 bases, with 15 bases between them. Per the germline V gene, CDR1 is SEHNR and CDR2 is FQNEAQ (reference sequence). The CDR3 has 17 amino acids. The CDR3 sequence: CASSLGLQGRSNEKLFF. The CDR3 coding sequence is TGTGCCAGCAGCTTAGGTCTACAGGGTCGGTCTAATGAAAAACTGTTTTTT. Based on the CDR3 plus reference TRBV7-9 and TRBJ1-4, the full variable domain is DTGVSQNPRHKITKRGQNVTFRCDPISEHNRLYWYRQTLGQGPEFLTYFQNEAQLEKSRLLSDRFSAERPKGSFSTLEIQRTEQGDSAMYLCASSLGLQGRSNEKLFFGSGTQLSVL.

The chain employs TRBV14 and TRBJ2-3; either TRBD1 or TRBD2 may supply D (5 bases each). Trimming pared 0 bases from V and 1 base from J, leaving 11 bases between. The CDR3 runs to 16 residues. The germline CDR1 and CDR2 sequences are SGHDN and FVKESK. CDR3 loop: CASSQDLVGRTDTQYF. The DNA of the CDR3 is TGTGCCAGCAGCCAAGATTTGGTGGGACGCACAGATACGCAGTATTTT.

This chain links TRBV11-2 with TRBJ2-7, with D maybe TRBD2 (6 bases). Deletions cut 4 bases from V and 2 bases from J, with 18 bases between. Germline lookup yields CDR1 SGHAT and CDR2 FQNNGV. CDR3 length: 16 residues. The CDR3 region is CASSSLTSGVTYEQYF. The CDR3 coding sequence is TGTGCCAGCAGCTCCCTCACGTCGGGAGTTACCTACGAGCAGTACTTC.

The gene calls are TRBV6-4 and TRBJ2-3; D call uncertain. Germline values: CDR1 MRHNA, CDR2 SNTAGT. The V end lost 1 base, the J end lost 5 bases, and 10 bases lay between the germline ends. This CDR3 is 14 amino acids long. The CDR3 loop reads CASSDLGSRDTQYF. Here the CDR3 DNA reads TGTGCCAGCAGTGACTTAGGTAGCCGAGATACGCAGTATTTT.

This clone was counted once. Other DNA variants within this sample encode the same CDR3. V is TRBV7-9 and J is TRBJ2-7; D tentatively fits TRBD1 or TRBD2 (5 bases each). CDR3 length: 14 residues. Germline V CDR1 and CDR2: SEHNR, FQNEAQ (reference sequence). V was trimmed by 2 bases and J by 0 bases, leaving 8 bases between them. The CDR3 bases are TGTGCCAGCAGCTTATCTGGGGGCTCCTACGAGCAGTACTTC. Protein sequence: CASSLSGGSYEQYF.

The rearrangement links TRBV28 to TRBJ1-3; D is perhaps TRBD1 (5 bases). This CDR3 comprises 16 residues. Trimming pared 3 bases from V and 0 bases from J, leaving 12 bases between. Germline CDR1 and CDR2: MDHEN and SYDVKM. CDR3 bases: TGTGCCAGCAGTTTTCAGCGGGGCCTCTCTGGAAACACCATATATTTT. Translated, it gives CASSFQRGLSGNTIYF.

The V gene is TRBV6-4, the J gene TRBJ1-4, with D possibly being TRBD1 (5 bases). Germline CDR1 is MRHNA and CDR2 is SNTAGT. The CDR3 runs to 12 residues. The V end lost 10 bases, the J end lost 5 bases, and 11 bases lay between the germline ends. CDR3 in amino acids: CAIRQKNEKLFF. CDR3 nucleotides: TGTGCCATAAGACAGAAGAATGAAAAACTGTTTTTT.

The chain carries TRBV7-3 and TRBJ1-1; 10 bases fit TRBD1. Germline assignment: CDR1 SGHTA and CDR2 FQGTGA. The junction had 13 bases not matched to a gene; V was cut back by 5 bases and J by 7 bases. This CDR3 is built from 16 residues. CDR3 in amino acids: CASSVSPTGGLFEAFF. The CDR3 DNA follows: TGTGCCAGCAGCGTTAGCCCGACAGGGGGCCTATTTGAAGCTTTCTTT.

V is TRBV7-2 and J is TRBJ2-5; possible D gene TRBD1, 7 bases. Germline V gene data show CDR1 as SGHTA and CDR2 as FQGNSA. The CDR3 covers 14 residues. V was shortened by 3 bases and J by 5 bases, with 13 bases between the two germline ends. Written as DNA, the CDR3 is TGTGCCAGCAGCTTCCAGGGGGGTTACGAGACCCAGTACTTC. This sequence encodes CASSFQGGYETQYF.

As regards this clone: At one end, the junction sequence differs from germline, possibly due to a read error. This rearrangement joins TRBV4-3 to TRBJ2-3; D perhaps matches TRBD1 (5 bases). Germline CDR1 LGHNA, CDR2 YSLEER. This CDR3 is 15 amino acids long. Here the CDR3 reads CASTQMKGGTDTQYF. As DNA, the CDR3 is TGCGCCAGCACCCAAATGAAAGGGGGCACAGATACGCAGTATTTT.

This rearrangement joins TRBV5-6 to TRBJ1-3, with D possibly TRBD1 on 6 matching bases. Looked up from germline, CDR1 is SGHDT and CDR2 is YYEEEE. Trimming left V 2 bases short and J 4 bases short, with 10 bases between. The CDR3 has 14 residues. CDR3 sequence: CASSFGGQGNTIYF. DNA for the CDR3: TGTGCCAGCAGCTTCGGGGGGCAAGGAAACACCATATATTTT.

The CDR3 coding sequence is TGTGCCAGCAGCCCTAGGTACAATCAGCCCCAGCATTTT. This codes for CASSPRYNQPQHF. The rearrangement links TRBV6-5 to TRBJ1-5; D not certain. CDR1 is MNHEY and CDR2 is SVGAGI in the germline V gene. Deletions cut 6 bases from V and 3 bases from J, with 9 bases between. This CDR3 is 13 amino acids long.

This chain links TRBV5-1 with TRBJ2-2; TRBD1 is a possible D gene (5 bases). CDR3 size: 15 residues. Per the germline V gene, CDR1 is SGHRS and CDR2 is YFSETQ. Deletions cut 1 base from V and 4 bases from J, with 11 bases between. The CDR3 DNA is TGCGCCAGCAGCTTGACTATTACAGGCACCGGGGAGCTGTTTTTT. Translated: CASSLTITGTGELFF.

As regards this clone: Within the sample, other DNA sequences also encode this same CDR3. This chain joins TRBV20-1 and TRBJ2-1; D not certain. CDR3 length: 10 amino acids. The V gene lost 4 bases and the J gene lost 7 bases, with 5 bases spanning the gap. The germline V gene encodes CDR1 DFQATT and CDR2 SNEGSKA (reference sequence). The DNA for the CDR3 is TGCAGTGCTACCCGGAATGAGCAGTTCTTC. Residues: CSATRNEQFF.

V usage is TRBV5-8 and J usage is TRBJ2-1; a possible D gene is TRBD1 (5 bases). Trimming took 0 bases from V and 3 from J, leaving 10 bases between them. Germline CDR1 is SGHTS and CDR2 is YDEGEE. This CDR3 is built from 15 residues. CDR3 in DNA: TGTGCCAGCAGCTTGGGCGTCAGGGTCTACAATGAGCAGTTCTTC. This sequence encodes CASSLGVRVYNEQFF.

The gene calls are TRBV5-5 and TRBJ2-3; TRBD1 might be the D (5 bases). The germline V gene encodes CDR1 SGHKS and CDR2 YYEKEE (reference sequence). CDR3 length: 16 residues. The ends were cut back, 5 bases at V and 3 bases at J, with 19 bases in the middle. Here the CDR3 reads CASSSLSGSETDTQYF. The CDR3 nucleotides read TGTGCCAGCAGTTCCCTTTCAGGGTCGGAGACAGATACGCAGTATTTT.